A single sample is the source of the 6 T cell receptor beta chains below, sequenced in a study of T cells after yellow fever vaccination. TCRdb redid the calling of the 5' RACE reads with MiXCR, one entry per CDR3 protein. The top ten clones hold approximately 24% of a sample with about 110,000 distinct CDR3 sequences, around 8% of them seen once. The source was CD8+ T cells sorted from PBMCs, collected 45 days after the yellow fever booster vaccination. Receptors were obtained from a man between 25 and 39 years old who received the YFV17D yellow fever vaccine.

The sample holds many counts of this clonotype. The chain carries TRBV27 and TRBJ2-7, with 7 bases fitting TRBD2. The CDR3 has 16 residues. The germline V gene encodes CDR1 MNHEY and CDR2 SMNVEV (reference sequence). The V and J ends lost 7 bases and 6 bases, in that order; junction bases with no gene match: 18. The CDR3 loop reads CASIPTSSAGVAEQYF. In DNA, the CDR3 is TGTGCCAGCATTCCCACGTCGTCGGCGGGAGTCGCCGAGCAGTACTTC.

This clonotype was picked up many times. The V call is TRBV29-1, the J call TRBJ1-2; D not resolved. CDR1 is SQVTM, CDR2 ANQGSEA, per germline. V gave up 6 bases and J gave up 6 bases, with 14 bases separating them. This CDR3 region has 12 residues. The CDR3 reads CSVTRGLDGYTF. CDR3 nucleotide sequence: TGCAGCGTCACCCGTGGTTTGGATGGCTACACCTTC.

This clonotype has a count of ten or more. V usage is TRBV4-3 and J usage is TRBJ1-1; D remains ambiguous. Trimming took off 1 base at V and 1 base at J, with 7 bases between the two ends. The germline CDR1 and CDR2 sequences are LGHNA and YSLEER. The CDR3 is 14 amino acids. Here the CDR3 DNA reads TGCGCCAGCAGCCAAGTCAAGGAGAACACTGAAGCTTTCTTT. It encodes CASSQVKENTEAFF.

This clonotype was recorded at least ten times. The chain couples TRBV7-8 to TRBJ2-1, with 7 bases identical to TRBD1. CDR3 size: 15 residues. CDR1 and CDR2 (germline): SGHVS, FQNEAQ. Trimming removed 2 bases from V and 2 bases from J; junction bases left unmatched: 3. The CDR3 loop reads CASSLPGQTYNEQFF. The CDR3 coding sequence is TGTGCCAGCAGCTTACCGGGACAGACCTACAATGAGCAGTTCTTC.

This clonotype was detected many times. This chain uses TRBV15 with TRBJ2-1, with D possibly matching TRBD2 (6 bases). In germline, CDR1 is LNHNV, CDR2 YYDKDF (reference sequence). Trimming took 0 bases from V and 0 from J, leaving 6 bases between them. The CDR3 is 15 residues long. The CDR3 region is CATSRERGSYNEQFF. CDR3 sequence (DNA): TGTGCCACCAGCAGAGAGCGGGGCTCCTACAATGAGCAGTTCTTC.

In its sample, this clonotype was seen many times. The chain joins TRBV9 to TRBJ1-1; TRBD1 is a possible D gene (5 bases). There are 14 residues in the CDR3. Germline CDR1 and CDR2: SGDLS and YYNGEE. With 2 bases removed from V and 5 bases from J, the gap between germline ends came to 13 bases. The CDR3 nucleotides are TGTGCCAGCAGCGTTGGGTTGGAGGGGACTGAAGCTTTCTTT. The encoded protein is CASSVGLEGTEAFF.